Listed here is a single T cell receptor beta chain. Clones were sequenced by immunoSEQ multiplex PCR, and TCRdb holds only the in-frame ones, with some missing. The sample yields approximately 150,000 clones, 96% seen once. This sample stems from a study of control samples from healthy donors and cancer patients. The junction had 7 bases not matched to a gene; V was cut back by 6 bases and J by 2 bases. Germline assignment: CDR1 LGHDT and CDR2 YNNKEL (reference sequence). The CDR3 has 14 residues. This TCR came from a woman aged 25 to 39 in good health. This rearrangement joins TRBV3-1 (or the pseudogene TRBV3-2) to TRBJ2-7; 7 bases line up with TRBD1. Sequencing was performed on blood. The CDR3 DNA sequence: TGTGCCAGCAGACACCGGGACAGAGCCTACGAGCAGTACTTC. It yields the protein CASRHRDRAYEQYF.